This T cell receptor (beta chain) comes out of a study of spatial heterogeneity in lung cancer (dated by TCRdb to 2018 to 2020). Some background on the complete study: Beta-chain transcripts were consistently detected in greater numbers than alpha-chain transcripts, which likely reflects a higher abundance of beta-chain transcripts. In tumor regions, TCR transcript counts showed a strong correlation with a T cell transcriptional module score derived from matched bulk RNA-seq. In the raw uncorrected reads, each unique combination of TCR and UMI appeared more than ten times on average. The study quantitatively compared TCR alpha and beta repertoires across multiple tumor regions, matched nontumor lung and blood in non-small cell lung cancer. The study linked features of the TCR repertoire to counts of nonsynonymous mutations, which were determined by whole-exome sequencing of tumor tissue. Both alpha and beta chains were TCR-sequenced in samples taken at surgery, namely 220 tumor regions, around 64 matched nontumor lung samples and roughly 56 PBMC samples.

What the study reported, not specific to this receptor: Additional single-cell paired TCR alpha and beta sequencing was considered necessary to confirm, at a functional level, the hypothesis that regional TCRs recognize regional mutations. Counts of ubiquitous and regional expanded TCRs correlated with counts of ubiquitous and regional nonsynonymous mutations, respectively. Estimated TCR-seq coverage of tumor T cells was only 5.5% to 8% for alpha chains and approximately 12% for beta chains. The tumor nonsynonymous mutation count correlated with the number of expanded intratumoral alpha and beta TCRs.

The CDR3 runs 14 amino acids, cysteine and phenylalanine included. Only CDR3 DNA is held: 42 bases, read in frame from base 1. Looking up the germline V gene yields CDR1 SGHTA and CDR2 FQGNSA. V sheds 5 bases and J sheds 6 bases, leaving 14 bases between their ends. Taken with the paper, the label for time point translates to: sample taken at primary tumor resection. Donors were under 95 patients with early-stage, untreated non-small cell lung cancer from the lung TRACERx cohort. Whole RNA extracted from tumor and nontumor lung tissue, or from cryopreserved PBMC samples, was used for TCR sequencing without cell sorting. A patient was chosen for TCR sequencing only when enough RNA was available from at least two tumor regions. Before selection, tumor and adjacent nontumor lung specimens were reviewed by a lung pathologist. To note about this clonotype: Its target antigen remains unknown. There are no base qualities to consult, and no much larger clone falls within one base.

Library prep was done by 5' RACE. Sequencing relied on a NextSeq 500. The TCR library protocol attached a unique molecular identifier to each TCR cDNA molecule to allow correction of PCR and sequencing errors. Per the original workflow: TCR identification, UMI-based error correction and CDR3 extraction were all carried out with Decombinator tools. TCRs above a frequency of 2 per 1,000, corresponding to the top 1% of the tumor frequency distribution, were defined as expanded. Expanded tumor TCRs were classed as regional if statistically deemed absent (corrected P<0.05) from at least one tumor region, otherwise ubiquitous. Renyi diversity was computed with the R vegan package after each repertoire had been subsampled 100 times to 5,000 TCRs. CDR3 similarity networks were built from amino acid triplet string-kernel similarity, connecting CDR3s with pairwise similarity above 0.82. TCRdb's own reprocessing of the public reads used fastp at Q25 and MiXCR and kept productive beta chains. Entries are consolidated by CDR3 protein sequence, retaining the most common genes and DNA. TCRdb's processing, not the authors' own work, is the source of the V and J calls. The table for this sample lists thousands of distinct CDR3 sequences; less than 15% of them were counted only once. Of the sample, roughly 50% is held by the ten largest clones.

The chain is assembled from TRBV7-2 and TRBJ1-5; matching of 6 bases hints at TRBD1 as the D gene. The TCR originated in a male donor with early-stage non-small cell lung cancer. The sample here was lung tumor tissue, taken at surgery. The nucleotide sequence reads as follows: TGTGCCAGCAGCGCACAGGGTAACCTTCAGCCCCAGCATTTT. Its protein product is CASSAQGNLQPQHF.